This TCR beta chain was recorded in a study of blood T cells in healthy people across ages. With a J-beta primer mix and a sample-barcoded 5' primer, a second PCR ran about 7 to 12 cycles. Via MiXCR, TCRdb re-called the 5' RACE reads, giving one row per CDR3 protein. This sample carries around 2 million distinct CDR3 sequences, roughly two fifths of them seen once, and the ten largest clones take under 25%. The CDR3 contains 16 residues. The V and J ends lost 6 bases and 0 bases respectively, with 15 bases between them. The germline V gene encodes CDR1 MNHNS and CDR2 SASEGT. Source material: blood. The rearrangement joins TRBV6-1 to TRBJ1-5; tentatively, D is TRBD1 (5 bases). This TCR was sampled from a human donor in good health. CDR3 nucleotides: TGTGCCAGCAGAGGGGAGAAGGTTTATAGCAATCAGCCCCAGCATTTT. It codes for CASRGEKVYSNQPQHF.